Listed below are T cell receptor beta chains from one sample, sequenced in a study of T-cell reconstitution after alpha-beta-depleted transplantation in children. Via MiXCR, TCRdb re-called the PCR reads, giving one row per CDR3 protein. The table includes 540,000 or so distinct CDR3 sequences, 23% detected once. The sequences come from PBMCs, mostly from graft donor cells, collected 360 days after TCRalphabeta/CD19-depleted stem cell transplant. These receptors all come from a boy in the first two years of life who had a stem cell transplant for acute myeloid leukemia, so the T cells may come from the graft donor. The CDR3 runs from the conserved cysteine through the conserved F or W. The size entry is marked missing in some rows and otherwise reads once, few, many or a size class.

v_gene	abundance	j_gene	CDR3aa
TRBV12-3/TRBV12-4	medium-sized	TRBJ2-1	CASSPGNEQFF
TRBV11-1	-	TRBJ2-5	CASSLDETGGWNPQETQYF
TRBV9	-	TRBJ2-6	CASSVQSGHYYSGANVLTF
TRBV20-1	-	TRBJ2-2	CSARASGGTGELFF
TRBV6-1	few	TRBJ2-5	CASRLDRRQETQYF
TRBV18	-	TRBJ2-7	CASSPREYEQYF
TRBV10-3	few	TRBJ2-3	CAISDPSGGSTDTQYF
TRBV12-3/TRBV12-4	many	TRBJ2-5	CASRRLNRGMEETQYF
TRBV25-1	many	TRBJ1-2	CASRATGSGYTF
TRBV4-3	few	TRBJ1-2	CASSQEGPQFTANYGYTF
TRBV20-1	-	TRBJ2-3	CSATVLAGRDTQYF
TRBV7-3	-	TRBJ2-2	CASRPDLAYTGELFF
TRBV29-1	many	TRBJ2-3	CSVEAPQGRDTDTQYF
TRBV2	many	TRBJ2-1	CASSDWYAGTTPTNEQFF
TRBV4-3	few	TRBJ1-5	CASSQVRGQGATSNQPQHF
TRBV29-1	few	TRBJ2-3	CSGRQGGFGTDTQYF
TRBV7-2	many	TRBJ2-3	CASSSSLAGGQGDTQYF
TRBV7-2	few	TRBJ1-1	CASSLVAPGPNTEAFF
TRBV10-3	many	TRBJ1-1	CAISESMGGYTEAFF
TRBV27	-	TRBJ2-3	CASSQGGLAGTDTQYF
TRBV12-3/TRBV12-4	-	TRBJ2-2	CASSHPRTNTGELFF
TRBV7-2	few	TRBJ2-1	CASTKGTISYNEQFF
TRBV12-3/TRBV12-4	-	TRBJ2-7	CASSALDEQYF
TRBV12-3/TRBV12-4	-	TRBJ2-4	CASSPVGGALNIQYF
TRBV28	many	TRBJ2-5	CASRSTGTRETQYF
TRBV20-1	few	TRBJ2-7	CSAFRQGAYEQYF
TRBV12-3/TRBV12-4	many	TRBJ2-6	CASSLSTSGANVLTF
TRBV5-6	-	TRBJ2-3	CASSWVGDTQYF
TRBV15	many	TRBJ2-3	CATSISSPGADTQYF
TRBV28	many	TRBJ1-1	CASSFGTMNTEAFF
TRBV12-3/TRBV12-4	many	TRBJ2-2	CASSFGGTGELFF
TRBV29-1	-	TRBJ2-3	CSVEDWAGTGYGTEYF
TRBV28	many	TRBJ1-2	CASSFPGPNYGYTF
TRBV12-3/TRBV12-4	many	TRBJ1-1	CASSSGTRWAFF
TRBV5-5	few	TRBJ2-1	CASCRTGAYNEQFF
TRBV2	-	TRBJ1-1	CASKRVSNTEAFF
TRBV13	few	TRBJ2-7	CASSLTVNPSGGSHEQYF
TRBV12-3/TRBV12-4	few	TRBJ2-1	CTSSFSGAYSLPSYNEQFF
TRBV10-3	-	TRBJ2-7	CATIATDSYEQYF
TRBV7-2	few	TRBJ1-2	CASSLSLEQSNGYTF
TRBV6-1	many	TRBJ2-7	CASRDRSQSNEQYF
TRBV20-1	-	TRBJ2-5	CSARDPGQRGETQYF
TRBV4-2	many	TRBJ1-1	CASSPSQGRRPRNTEAFF
TRBV4-3	few	TRBJ2-5	CASSQGQGGRQETQYF
TRBV7-8	many	TRBJ1-6	CASSLPDNSPLHF
TRBV18	-	TRBJ2-1	CASPGLAGAGEQFF
TRBV20-1	-	TRBJ2-3	CSARASGGPPDTQYF
TRBV4-3	few	TRBJ2-3	CASSQRQGPWTDTQYF
TRBV20-1	-	TRBJ2-5	CSARDLGDSSQETQYF
TRBV7-8	few	TRBJ2-2	CASSLEIRRGTGELFF
TRBV10-3	-	TRBJ2-7	CATGAGVSYEQYF